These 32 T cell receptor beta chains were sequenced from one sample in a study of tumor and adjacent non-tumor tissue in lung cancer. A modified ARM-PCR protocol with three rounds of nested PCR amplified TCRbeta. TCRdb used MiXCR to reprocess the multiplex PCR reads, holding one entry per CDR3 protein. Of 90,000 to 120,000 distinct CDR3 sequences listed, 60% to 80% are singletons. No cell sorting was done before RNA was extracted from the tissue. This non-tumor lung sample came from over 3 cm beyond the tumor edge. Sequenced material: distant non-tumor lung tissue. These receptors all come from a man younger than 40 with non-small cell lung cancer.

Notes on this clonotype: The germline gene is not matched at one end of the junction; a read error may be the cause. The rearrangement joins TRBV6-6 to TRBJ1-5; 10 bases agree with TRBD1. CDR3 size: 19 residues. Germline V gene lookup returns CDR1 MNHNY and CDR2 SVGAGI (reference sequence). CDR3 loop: CASSYPETGGSRGNQAQHF. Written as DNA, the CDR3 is TGTGCCAGCAGTTATCCGGAGACAGGGGGCTCAAGGGGCAATCAGGCCCAGCATTTT.

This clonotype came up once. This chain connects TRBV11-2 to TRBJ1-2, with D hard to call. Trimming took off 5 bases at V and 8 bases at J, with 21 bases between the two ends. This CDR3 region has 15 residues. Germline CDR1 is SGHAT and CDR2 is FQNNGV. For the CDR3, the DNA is TGTGCCAGCAGCCCCCGGTGGGGATATCCCTACGGCTACACCTTC. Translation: CASSPRWGYPYGYTF.

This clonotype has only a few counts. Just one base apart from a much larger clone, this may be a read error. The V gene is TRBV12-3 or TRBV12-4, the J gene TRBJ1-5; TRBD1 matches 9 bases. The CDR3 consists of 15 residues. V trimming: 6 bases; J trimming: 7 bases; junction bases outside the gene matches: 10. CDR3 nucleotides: TGTGCCAGCAGCTTACGGGACAGGGTAGGGCAGCCCCAGCATTTT. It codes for CASSLRDRVGQPQHF.

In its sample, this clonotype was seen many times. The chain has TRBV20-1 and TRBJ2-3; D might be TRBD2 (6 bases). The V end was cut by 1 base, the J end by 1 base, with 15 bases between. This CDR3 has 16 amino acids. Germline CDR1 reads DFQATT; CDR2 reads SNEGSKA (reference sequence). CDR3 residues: CSARASKASGTDTQYF. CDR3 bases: TGCAGTGCTAGAGCCTCCAAGGCTAGCGGCACAGATACGCAGTATTTT.

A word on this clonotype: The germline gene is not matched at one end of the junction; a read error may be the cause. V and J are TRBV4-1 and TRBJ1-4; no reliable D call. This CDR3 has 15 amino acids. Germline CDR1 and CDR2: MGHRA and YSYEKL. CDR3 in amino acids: CASSPYTNPNEKLFF. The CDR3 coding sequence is TGCGCCAGCAGCCCTTACACCAACCCTAATGAAAAATTGTTTTTT.

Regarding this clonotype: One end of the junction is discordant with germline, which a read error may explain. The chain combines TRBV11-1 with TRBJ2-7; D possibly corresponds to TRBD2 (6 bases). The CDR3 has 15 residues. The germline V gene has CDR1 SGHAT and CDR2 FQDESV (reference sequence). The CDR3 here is CASNLEAGGEYEQYF. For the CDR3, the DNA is TGTGCCAGCAACTTAGAGGCTGGCGGGGAGTACGAGCAGTATTTC. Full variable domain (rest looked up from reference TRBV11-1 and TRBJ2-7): EAEVAQSPRYKITEKSQAVAFWCDPISGHATLYWYRQILGQGPELLVQFQDESVVDDSQLPKDRFSAERLKGVDSTLKIQPAELGDSAMYLCASNLEAGGEYEQYFGPGTRLTVT.

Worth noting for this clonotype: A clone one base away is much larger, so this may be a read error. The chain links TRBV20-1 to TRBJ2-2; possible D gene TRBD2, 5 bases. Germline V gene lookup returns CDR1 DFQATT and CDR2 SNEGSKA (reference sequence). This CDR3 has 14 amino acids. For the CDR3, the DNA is TGCAGTGCTTGGTACAGCGCGAACACCGGGGAGCTGGTTTTT. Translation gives CSAWYSANTGELVF.

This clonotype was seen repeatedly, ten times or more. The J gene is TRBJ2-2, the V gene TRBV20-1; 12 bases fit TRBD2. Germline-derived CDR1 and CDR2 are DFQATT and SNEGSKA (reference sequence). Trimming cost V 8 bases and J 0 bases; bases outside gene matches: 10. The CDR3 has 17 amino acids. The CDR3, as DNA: TGCAGTTTTAGGGGAGGACTAGCGGGGTCGAACACCGGGGAGCTGTTTTTT. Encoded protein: CSFRGGLAGSNTGELFF.

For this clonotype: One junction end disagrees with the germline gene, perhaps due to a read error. The CDR3 here is CTSSPALGGGLWGSTQYF. The CDR3 DNA sequence: TGTACCAGCAGCCCGGCCTTAGGGGGGGGGCTTTGGGGCAGTACGCAGTATTTT. The chain is built from TRBV11-2 and TRBJ2-3, with D tentatively TRBD2 (7 bases). Germline CDR1 reads SGHAT; CDR2 reads FQNNGV. The CDR3 is 18 residues long.

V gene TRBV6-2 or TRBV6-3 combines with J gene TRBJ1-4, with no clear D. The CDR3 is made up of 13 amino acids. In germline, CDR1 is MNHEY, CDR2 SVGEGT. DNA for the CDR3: TGTACCTGCGCAGACTTACTTAATGAAAAACTGTTTTTT. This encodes CTCADLLNEKLFF.

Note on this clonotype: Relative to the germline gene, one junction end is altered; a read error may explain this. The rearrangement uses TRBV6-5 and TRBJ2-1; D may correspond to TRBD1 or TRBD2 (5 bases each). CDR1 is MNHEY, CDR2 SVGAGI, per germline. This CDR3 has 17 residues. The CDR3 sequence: CASSYSRGDSSYNEQFF. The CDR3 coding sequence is TGTGCCAGCAGTTACTCGAGGGGTGATAGCTCCTACAATGAGCAGTTCTTT.

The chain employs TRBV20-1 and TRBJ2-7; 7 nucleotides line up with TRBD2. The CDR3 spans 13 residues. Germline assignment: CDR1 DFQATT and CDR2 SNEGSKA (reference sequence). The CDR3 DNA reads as TGCAATGGCAGGCTAGTGGGAGGGCGGGAGCAGTACTTC. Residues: CNGRLVGGREQYF.

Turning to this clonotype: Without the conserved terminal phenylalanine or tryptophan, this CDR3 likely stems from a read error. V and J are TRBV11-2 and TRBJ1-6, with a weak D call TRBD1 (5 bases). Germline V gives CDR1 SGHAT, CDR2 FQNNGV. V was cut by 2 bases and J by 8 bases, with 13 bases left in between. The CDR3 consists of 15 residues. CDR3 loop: CASSLLSGLYSPLHI. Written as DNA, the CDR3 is TGTGCCAGCAGCTTACTTTCGGGGCTGTATTCACCCCTCCACATT.

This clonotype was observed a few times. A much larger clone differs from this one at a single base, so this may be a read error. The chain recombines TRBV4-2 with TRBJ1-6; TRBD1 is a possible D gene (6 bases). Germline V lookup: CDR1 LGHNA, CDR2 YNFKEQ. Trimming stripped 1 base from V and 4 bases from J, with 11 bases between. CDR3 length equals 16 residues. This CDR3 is CASSQGLGQYNSPLHF. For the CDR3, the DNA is TGTGCCAGCAGCCAAGGTTTAGGACAGTATAATTCACCCCTCCACTTT.

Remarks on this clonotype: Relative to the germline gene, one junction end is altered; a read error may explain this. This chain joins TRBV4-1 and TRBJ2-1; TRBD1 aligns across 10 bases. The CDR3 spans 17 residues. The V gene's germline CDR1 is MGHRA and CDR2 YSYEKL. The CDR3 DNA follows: TGCACCAGCAGGGGGGGAGGGACAGGGGTTTCCTACAATGAGCAGTTCTTC. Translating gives CTSRGGGTGVSYNEQFF.

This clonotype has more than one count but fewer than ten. CDR3 sequence (DNA): TGTGCCAGCAGCCTGGGGGGACAGGCCTACGAGCAGTACTTC. Translation: CASSLGGQAYEQYF. V usage is TRBV7-8 and J usage is TRBJ2-7; 8 bases map to TRBD1. The ends lost 5 bases at V and 2 bases at J; junction bases unmatched: 5. Germline V gene data show CDR1 as SGHVS and CDR2 as FQNEAQ. The CDR3 is 14 residues long.

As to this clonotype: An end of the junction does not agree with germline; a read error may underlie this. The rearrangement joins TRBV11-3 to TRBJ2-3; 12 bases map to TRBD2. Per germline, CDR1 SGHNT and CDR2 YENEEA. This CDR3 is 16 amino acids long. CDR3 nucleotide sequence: TGTGACAGCAGCAGGGGGACTAGCGGGCGGCCAGATACGCAGTATTTT. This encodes CDSSRGTSGRPDTQYF.

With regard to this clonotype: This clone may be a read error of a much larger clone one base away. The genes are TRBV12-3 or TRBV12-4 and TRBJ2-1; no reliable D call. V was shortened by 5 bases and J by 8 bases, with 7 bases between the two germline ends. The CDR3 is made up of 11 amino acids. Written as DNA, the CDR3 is TGTGCCAGCAGTCAGAACCATGAGCAGTTCTTC. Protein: CASSQNHEQFF.

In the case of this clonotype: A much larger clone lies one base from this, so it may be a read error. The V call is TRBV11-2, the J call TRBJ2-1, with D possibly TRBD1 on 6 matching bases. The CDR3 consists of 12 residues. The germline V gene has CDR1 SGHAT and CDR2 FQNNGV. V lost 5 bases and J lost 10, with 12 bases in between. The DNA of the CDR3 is TGTGCCAGCAGCATAGGTGGGGGCGAGCAGTTCTTC. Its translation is CASSIGGGEQFF.

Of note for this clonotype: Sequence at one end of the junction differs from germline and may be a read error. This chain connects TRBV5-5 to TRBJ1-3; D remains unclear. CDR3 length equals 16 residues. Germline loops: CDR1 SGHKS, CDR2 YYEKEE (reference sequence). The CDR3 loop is CASSLLRTHSGNTIYF. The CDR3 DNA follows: TGTGCCAGCAGCCTCCTGCGTACCCACTCTGGAAACACTATATATTTT.

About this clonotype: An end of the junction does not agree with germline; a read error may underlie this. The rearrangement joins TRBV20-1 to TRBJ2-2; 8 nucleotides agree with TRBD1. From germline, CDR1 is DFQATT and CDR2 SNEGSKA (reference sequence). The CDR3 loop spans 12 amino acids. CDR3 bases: TGCAGCGTACAGGGGGGCACAGGGAAGCCGCTTTTT. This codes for CSVQGGTGKPLF.

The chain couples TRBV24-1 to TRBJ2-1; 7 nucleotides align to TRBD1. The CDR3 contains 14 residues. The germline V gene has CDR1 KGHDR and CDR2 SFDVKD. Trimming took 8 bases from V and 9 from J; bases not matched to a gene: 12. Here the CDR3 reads CATKPSGTASEQFF. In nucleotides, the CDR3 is TGTGCCACCAAACCCTCGGGGACAGCAAGTGAGCAGTTCTTC.

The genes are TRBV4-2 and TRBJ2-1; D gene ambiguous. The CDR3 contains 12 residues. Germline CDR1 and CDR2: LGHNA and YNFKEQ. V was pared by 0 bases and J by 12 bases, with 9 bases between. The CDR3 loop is CASSQEGDVQFF. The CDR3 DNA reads TGTGCCAGCAGCCAAGAGGGTGATGTGCAGTTCTTC.

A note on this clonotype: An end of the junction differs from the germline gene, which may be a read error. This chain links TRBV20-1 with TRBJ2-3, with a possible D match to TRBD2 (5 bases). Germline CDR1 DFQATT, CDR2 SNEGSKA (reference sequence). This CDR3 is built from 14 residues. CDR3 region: CSVASRPSTYTQYF. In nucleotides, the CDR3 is TGCAGTGTAGCTAGCCGACCTAGCACATATACGCAGTATTTT.

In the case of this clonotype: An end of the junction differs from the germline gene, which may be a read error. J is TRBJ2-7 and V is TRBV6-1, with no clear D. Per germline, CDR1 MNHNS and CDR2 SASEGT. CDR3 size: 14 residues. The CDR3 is CASSDETRACEQYF. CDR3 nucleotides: TGTGCCAGCAGTGACGAGACGAGAGCCTGCGAGCAATACTTC.

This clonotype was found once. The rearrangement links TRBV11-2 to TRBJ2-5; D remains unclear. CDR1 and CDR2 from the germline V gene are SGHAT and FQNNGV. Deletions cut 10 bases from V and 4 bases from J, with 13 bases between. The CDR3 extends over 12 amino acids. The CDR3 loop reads CANSLTGETQYF. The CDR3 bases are TGTGCCAATAGCTTGACTGGAGAGACCCAGTACTTC.

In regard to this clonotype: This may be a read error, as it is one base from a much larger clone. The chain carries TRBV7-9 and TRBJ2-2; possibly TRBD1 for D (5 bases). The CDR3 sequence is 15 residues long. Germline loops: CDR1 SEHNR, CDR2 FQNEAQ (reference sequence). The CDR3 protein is CASSPTDSNTVELFF. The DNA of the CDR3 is TGTGCCAGCAGCCCGACAGATTCGAACACCGTGGAGCTGTTTTTT.

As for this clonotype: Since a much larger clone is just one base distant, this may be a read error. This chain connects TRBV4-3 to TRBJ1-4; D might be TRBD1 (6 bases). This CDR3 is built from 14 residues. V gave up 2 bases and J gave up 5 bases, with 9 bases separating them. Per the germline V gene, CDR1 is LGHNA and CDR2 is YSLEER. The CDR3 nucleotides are TGCGCCAGCAGCCAATCAGGGACAAATGAAAAACTGTTTTTT. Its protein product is CASSQSGTNEKLFF.

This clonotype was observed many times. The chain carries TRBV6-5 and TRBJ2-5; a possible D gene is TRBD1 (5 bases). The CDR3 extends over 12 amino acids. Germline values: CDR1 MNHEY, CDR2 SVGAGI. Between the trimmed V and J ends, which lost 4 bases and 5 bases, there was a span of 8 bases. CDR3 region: CASSFQGETQYF. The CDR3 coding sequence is TGTGCCAGCAGTTTCCAGGGTGAGACCCAGTACTTC.

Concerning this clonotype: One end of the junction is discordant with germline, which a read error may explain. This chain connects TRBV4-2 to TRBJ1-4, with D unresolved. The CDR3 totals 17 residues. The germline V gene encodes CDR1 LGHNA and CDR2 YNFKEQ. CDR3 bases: TGTGCCAGCAGCCAAGAGGTTGGTGGGTGTGGTGGTGAAAATCTGTTTTTT. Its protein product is CASSQEVGGCGGENLFF.

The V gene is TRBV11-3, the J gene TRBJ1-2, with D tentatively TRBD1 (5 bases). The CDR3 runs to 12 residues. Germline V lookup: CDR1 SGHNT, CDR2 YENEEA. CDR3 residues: CACSLTPGGYTF. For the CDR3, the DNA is TGTGCGTGCAGCTTAACACCCGGGGGTTACACCTTC.

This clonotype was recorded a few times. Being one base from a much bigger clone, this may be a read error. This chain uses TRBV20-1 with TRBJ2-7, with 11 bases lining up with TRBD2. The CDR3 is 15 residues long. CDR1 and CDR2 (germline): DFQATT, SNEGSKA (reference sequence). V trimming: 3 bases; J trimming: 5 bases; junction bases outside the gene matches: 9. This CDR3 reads CSARNIAGGRNEQYF. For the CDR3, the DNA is TGCAGTGCTAGGAATATAGCGGGAGGGAGGAACGAGCAGTACTTC.